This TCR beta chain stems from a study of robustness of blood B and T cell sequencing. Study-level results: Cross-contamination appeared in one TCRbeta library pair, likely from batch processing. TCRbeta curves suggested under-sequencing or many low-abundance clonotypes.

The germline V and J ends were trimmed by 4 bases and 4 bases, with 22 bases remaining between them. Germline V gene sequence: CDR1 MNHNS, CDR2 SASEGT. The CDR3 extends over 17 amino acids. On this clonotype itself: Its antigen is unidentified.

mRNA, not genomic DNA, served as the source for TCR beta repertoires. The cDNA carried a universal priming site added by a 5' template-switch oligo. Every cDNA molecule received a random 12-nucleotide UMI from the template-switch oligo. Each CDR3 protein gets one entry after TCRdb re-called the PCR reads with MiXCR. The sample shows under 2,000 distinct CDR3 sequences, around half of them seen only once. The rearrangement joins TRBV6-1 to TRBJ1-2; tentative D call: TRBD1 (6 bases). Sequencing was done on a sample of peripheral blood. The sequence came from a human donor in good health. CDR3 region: CASSAPLHLQGGYGYTF. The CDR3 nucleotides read TGTGCCAGCAGTGCTCCGTTACATTTACAGGGAGGCTATGGCTACACCTTC.